This record looks at one TCR beta chain sequence and its context. Its antigen is not identified. The sample contains more than one DNA sequence encoding this CDR3. V was cut by 5 bases and J by 0 bases, with 10 bases left in between. In germline, CDR1 is SEHNR, CDR2 FQNEAQ (reference sequence). The CDR3 sequence is 14 residues long. The sample belongs to a study of beta chain features in type 1 diabetes. Study at large: Examination covered around 110 million sorted cells spanning all samples.

All of the isolated RNA was reverse transcribed, so expressed TCRB transcripts were sequenced. Using immunoSEQ multiplex PCR, the repertoire was profiled, and TCRdb retains in-frame clones only, with some absent. The table has roughly 220,000 clones, roughly 16% seen once. Study findings and constraints: VDJ junctions sequenced from type 1 diabetes patients showed fewer insertions and more deletions. The naive, central memory and Treg TCRB repertoires showed an apparent similarity that was greater among patients than among healthy donors. The study found moderately but significantly shorter TCRB CDR3s in all four CD4+ subsets of Type 1 diabetes patients.

This TCR was sampled from a young man with type 1 diabetes. The chain has TRBV7-9 and TRBJ2-5; D remains unclear. The sequenced sample was naive CD4+ T cells from blood. CDR3 nucleotides: TGTGCCAGCAGCCCCCGGCAGTACCAAGAGACCCAGTACTTC. Translated: CASSPRQYQETQYF. The full variable domain, with the rest looked up from reference TRBV7-9 and TRBJ2-5, is DTGVSQNPRHKITKRGQNVTFRCDPISEHNRLYWYRQTLGQGPEFLTYFQNEAQLEKSRLLSDRFSAERPKGSFSTLEIQRTEQGDSAMYLCASSPRQYQETQYFGPGTRLLVL.